Detailed here is one T cell receptor (beta chain). The record originates from a study of blood T cell repertoires in COVID-19. Turning to the study itself: Samples representing acute and convalescent COVID-19 were sourced from the United States, Italy and Spain. The cDNA or gDNA used as material had been derived from T cells, B-cell-depleted T cells, or PBMCs.

Original processing methods: By means of reference gene primer amplification, nucleated cell counts were estimated. Assay: immunoSEQ multiplex PCR; the TCRdb copy retains only in-frame clones and omits some. V, J and clone size reflect that table, while D and trimming were determined from the DNA. Among 110,000 to 150,000 clones listed, around 83% were seen once. The CDR3 spans 15 residues. Germline values: CDR1 MGHDK, CDR2 SYGVNS. The V end lost 1 base, the J end lost 4 bases, and 13 bases lay between the germline ends. The sequenced sample was peripheral blood. The chain has TRBV25-1 and TRBJ2-5; weak D call: TRBD2 (5 bases). This clonotype was obtained from a woman aged 55 to 70 with acute or convalescent COVID-19. For the CDR3, the DNA is TGTGCCAGCAGTGAATGGACCGTTCGGGGAGAGACCCAGTACTTC. Its protein is CASSEWTVRGETQYF.